What follows describes a single TCR beta chain. The sample is drawn from a study of technical replicates of blood from several donors. TCRdb keeps only in-frame clones here, not all; method: immunoSEQ multiplex PCR. The sample contains around 53,000 clones, 80% to 95% of which appear only once. This clonotype was obtained from a human donor in good health. Some clones in this sample may be carry-over from other donors' samples. The source material was PBMCs.

The CDR3, as DNA: TGTGCCACCAGCGGAGGGACAGGGGATGGCTACACCTTC. It specifies CATSGGTGDGYTF. V is TRBV15 and J is TRBJ1-2; 10 bases map to TRBD1. The CDR3 extends over 13 amino acids. The ends lost 5 bases at V and 6 bases at J; junction bases unmatched: 3. Germline V gives CDR1 LNHNV, CDR2 YYDKDF (reference sequence).